This TCR beta chain appears in the sequencing data of a study of vaccination effects on CD4 cells after COVID-19. Generated by immunoSEQ multiplex PCR, the TCRdb table keeps only in-frame clones and is missing some. The repertoire includes 40,000 to 50,000 clones, 77% of them detected once, and 2.5% to 3% sits in the top ten. General study findings and limits: Only a single clone (1 of 255 vaccine-induced clones in healthy vaccinees) cross-reacted with common cold coronaviruses.

Under the ViraFEST assay, PBMC were stimulated with viral peptide pools so that antigen-specific CD4+ T cells expanded. Sequencing was performed afterwards. Once cultured for under 11 days, the cells underwent separation to obtain CD4+ T cells. Negative nucleocapsid antibody tests before and after vaccination confirmed no previous SARS-CoV-2 infection. It was with around 9.9 IU/ml IL-2 and roughly 9.2 ug/ml peptides that more than 1.5 million PBMC per well were cultured. Turning to this clone: Its cognate antigen is unknown.

The CDR3 has 14 amino acids. Germline CDR1 SNHLY, CDR2 FYNNEI. V was shortened by 7 bases and J by 0 bases, with 9 bases between the two germline ends. The chain uses TRBV2 and TRBJ1-4, with D perhaps matching TRBD1 (6 bases). The sequence was obtained from a human donor who received a COVID-19 vaccine. The source material was CD4+ T cells from PBMCs cultured with HCoV-NL63 spike peptides, sampled before COVID-19 vaccination. The DNA of the CDR3 is TGTGCCAGCACCGACAGGTCAACTAATGAAAAACTGTTTTTT. It codes for CASTDRSTNEKLFF.